The clone carrying this T cell receptor beta chain was counted between two and nine times. These data originate in a study of identical twins. The V end was cut by 6 bases, the J end by 4 bases, with 9 bases between. This CDR3 contains 11 residues. Germline CDR1 and CDR2: SQVTM and ANQGSEA. Template switching added a universal primer site, and cDNA bore unique molecular identifiers. TCRdb independently ran MiXCR on the 5' RACE reads; one entry per CDR3 protein. The sample has hundreds of thousands of distinct CDR3 sequences, 21% seen once. These records were also assigned to another study, of T cells expressing NK-cell markers. That source adds: HCMV seropositivity marked most of the eight sequenced donors; one was seronegative.

The rearrangement links TRBV29-1 to TRBJ1-2, with no clear D. The sample was PBMCs. The TCR was taken from a woman younger than 30 in good health. CDR3 loop: CSVAGSYGYTF. CDR3 sequence (DNA): TGCAGCGTCGCCGGGTCCTATGGCTACACCTTC.